The 8 T cell receptor beta chains reported below all come from one sample, sequenced in a study of tumor-infiltrating lymphocytes in primary liver carcinoma. Alongside blood RNA obtained from unsorted whole blood, germline DNA was also extracted. TCR beta cDNA came from approximately 0.55 ug total RNA, primed with a constant-region primer. Researchers made the TCR beta libraries by running three nested multiplex PCR rounds with slightly modified ARM-PCR. TRBV1-TRBV30 forward primers and a C-beta reverse primer were used in the first two PCR rounds, which each ran for about 11 cycles. One entry per CDR3 protein results from TCRdb running MiXCR on the multiplex PCR reads. The sample holds 300,000 to 350,000 distinct CDR3 sequences, roughly two thirds seen once. Material for sequencing was peripheral blood. These receptors were obtained from a man aged 35 to 55 with primary liver carcinoma and hepatitis B virus infection.

To note about this clonotype: A much larger clone sits a single nucleotide away, making a read error possible. The chain employs TRBV4-2 and TRBJ2-7; 8 positions agree with TRBD2. The length of the CDR3 is 16 residues. Germline lookup yields CDR1 LGHNA and CDR2 YNFKEQ. CDR3 DNA sequence: TGTGCCAGCAGCCAAGAACATACTAGCGGACCCTACGAGCAGTGCTTC. This sequence encodes CASSQEHTSGPYEQCF.

Worth noting for this clonotype: The conserved phenylalanine or tryptophan normally closing the CDR3 is absent here, so this likely arose from a read error. The chain carries TRBV6-6 and TRBJ2-7; D is perhaps TRBD1 or TRBD2 (6 bases each). The CDR3 consists of 14 residues. Germline-derived CDR1 and CDR2 are MNHNY and SVGAGI (reference sequence). CDR3 in DNA: TGTGCCGGCAGACCGAGGGGGGATACCCACGAGCAGTACTAC. Translation gives CAGRPRGDTHEQYY.

Details on this clonotype: One end of the junction fails to match germline, which may point to a read error. The CDR3 sequence is CSVELRDGSYNEQFF. The DNA of the CDR3 is TGCAGCGTTGAATTGCGGGACGGGAGCTACAACGAGCAGTTCTTC. The rearrangement links TRBV29-1 to TRBJ2-1, with a tentative D call TRBD2 (6 bases). CDR3 length: 15 amino acids. From germline, CDR1 is SQVTM and CDR2 ANQGSEA.

In the case of this clonotype: The germline gene is not matched at one end of the junction; a read error may be the cause. The gene calls are TRBV6-6 and TRBJ2-7; 7 nucleotides line up with TRBD2. The CDR3 sequence is 15 residues long. CDR1 MNHNY and CDR2 SVGAGI come from the germline V gene (reference sequence). DNA of the CDR3: TGTACCAACAGTTCTAGCCGGGAGGTCTCCTACGAACAGTACTTC. This codes for CTNSSSREVSYEQYF.

This clonotype has more than one count but fewer than ten. The V gene is TRBV5-1, the J gene TRBJ2-7, with D perhaps given as TRBD1 or TRBD2 (5 bases each). The germline V gene encodes CDR1 SGHRS and CDR2 YFSETQ. Trimming took 5 bases from V and 3 from J, leaving 12 bases between them. The CDR3 covers 13 residues. The CDR3 region is CASRPEGNYEQYF. The CDR3 coding sequence is TGCGCCAGCAGACCCGAGGGGAACTACGAGCAGTACTTC.

On this clonotype: A much larger clone is a single base away; this may be a read error. V and J are TRBV6-1 and TRBJ1-4; the D gene is possibly TRBD1 (6 bases). The CDR3 covers 12 residues. Germline V CDR1 and CDR2: MNHNS, SASEGT. Between the trimmed V and J ends, which lost 8 bases and 4 bases, there was a span of 8 bases. The CDR3 nucleotides read TGTGCCAGCGGACAGTTTAATGAAAAACTGTTTTTT. Translating gives CASGQFNEKLFF.

This clonotype was seen just once. The junction departs from germline at one end; a sequencing error may be responsible. This chain links TRBV11-2 with TRBJ1-5; D unresolved. The CDR3 has 14 residues. Germline V lookup: CDR1 SGHAT, CDR2 FQNNGV. The CDR3 spells CASSLEGNNKPQHF. The CDR3 DNA sequence: TGTGCAAGCAGCTTAGAGGGCAACAATAAGCCCCAGCATTTT.

Concerning this clonotype itself: One end of the junction fails to match germline, which may point to a read error. This chain connects TRBV11-2 to TRBJ2-7, with 9 bases that match TRBD1. Germline-derived CDR1 and CDR2 are SGHAT and FQNNGV. The CDR3 loop spans 15 amino acids. CDR3 loop: CVSRPIQGASYEQLF. CDR3 bases: TGTGTCAGCAGGCCAATACAGGGGGCTTCCTACGAGCAGCTCTTC.